Included here is one TCR beta chain sequence, with context. This record belongs to a study of blood T cell repertoires in COVID-19. CDR3 length: 13 amino acids. V was clipped by 5 bases and J by 10 bases, with 14 bases between them. Germline V CDR1 and CDR2: SNHLY, FYNNEI. The method was immunoSEQ multiplex PCR; TCRdb's version includes in-frame clones alone and lacks a portion of them. The table lists fewer than 90,000 clones, about 80% of them singletons. The receptor was derived from a woman of 80 years or more with acute or convalescent COVID-19. The rearrangement links TRBV2 to TRBJ1-4; D is undetermined. The specimen sequenced was peripheral blood. CDR3 sequence (DNA): TGTGCCAGCAGTTCGACGGCCGGAGGAAAACTGTTTTTT. Protein product: CASSSTAGGKLFF.